Described below is a single T cell receptor (beta chain) sequence and its context. This sample was taken from a study of preoperative IRX-2 immunotherapy in early breast cancer. Treatment meaning: preoperative locoregional IRX-2 cytokine immunotherapy. This phase Ib study tested locoregional IRX-2 cytokine immunotherapy given before surgery. The germline CDR1 and CDR2 sequences are SGHRS and YFSETQ. Between the trimmed V and J ends, which lost 0 bases and 0 bases, there was a span of 7 bases. The CDR3 covers 15 residues. Libraries were prepared by immunoSEQ multiplex PCR; TCRdb keeps only in-frame clonotypes and omits some of them. Among approximately 27,000 clones listed, 81% were seen once.

The source of this sequence is a human donor with breast cancer. The chain couples TRBV5-1 to TRBJ2-1; the D is unclear. The source material was lymph node tissue, sampled after IRX-2 immunotherapy. The CDR3 loop is CASSLGGSSYNEQFF. CDR3 nucleotides: TGCGCCAGCAGCTTGGGGGGAAGCTCCTACAATGAGCAGTTCTTC.